This T cell receptor (beta chain) was captured in a study of T cell repertoires in cytomegalovirus infection (dated by TCRdb to the late 2010s). With respect to the entire study: Donor HLA type was relevant to the analysis, as public TCR beta signatures indicated carriage of CMV infection together with the matching HLA type.

This clonotype was seen a single time. No cognate antigen has been identified for it. No base qualities exist here, and no much larger clone lies one base off it. On its own, one read is weak support. Sequencing was carried out with an Illumina HiSeq 1500. TCRdb reworked the public reads: Q25 trimming with fastp, MiXCR clone assembly, productive beta chains retained. Each CDR3 protein appears once, grouped with its most common genes and DNA. This sample is represented by 250,000 to 350,000 distinct CDR3 sequences; around 25% of them were singletons. About 14% of the sample goes to the ten largest clones. Taken from the germline V gene, the CDR1 and CDR2 loops are SGHVS and FQNEAQ. V loses 5 bases of germline sequence and J loses 7 bases, and the interval between the two ends is 12 bases. Counted from cysteine to phenylalanine, this CDR3 has 13 amino acids. Only the CDR3 DNA stays, 39 bases, in frame from base 1.

Summary of the overall study and its limitations: The ex vivo response was dominated by HLA-C-restricted CMV-specific TCR beta clonotypes, which also provided the single most frequent clonotype in two of eight donors. Carriers of CMV infection plus the relevant HLA type were discriminated by the cumulative frequency of public TCR beta family members in the study cohort and in an independent approximately 340-donor cohort.

Sequenced: PBMCs. This sequence uses TRBV7-8 and TRBJ2-1; there is no confident call for the D gene. The sequence derives from a human donor in good health (CMV status not recorded). Some clones in this sample may be carry-over from other donors' samples. The nucleotides read TGTGCCAGCAGCGATTATAGTGGGAATGAGCAGTTCTTC. Protein translation: CASSDYSGNEQFF.